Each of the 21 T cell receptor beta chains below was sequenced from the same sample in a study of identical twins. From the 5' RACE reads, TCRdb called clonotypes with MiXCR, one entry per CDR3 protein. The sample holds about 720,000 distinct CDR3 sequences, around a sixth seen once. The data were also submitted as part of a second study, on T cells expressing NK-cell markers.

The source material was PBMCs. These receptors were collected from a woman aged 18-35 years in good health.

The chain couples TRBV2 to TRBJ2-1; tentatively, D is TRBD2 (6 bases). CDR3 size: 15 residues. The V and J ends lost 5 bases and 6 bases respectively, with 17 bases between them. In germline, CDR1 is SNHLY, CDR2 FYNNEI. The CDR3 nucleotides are TGTGCCAGCAGTCAACCGGGACTTCGTCCCAATGAGCAGTTCTTC. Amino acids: CASSQPGLRPNEQFF.

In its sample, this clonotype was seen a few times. CDR3: CASSFAVGNQPQHF. The CDR3 nucleotides read TGTGCCAGCAGTTTCGCCGTTGGGAATCAGCCCCAGCATTTT. The J gene is TRBJ1-5, the V gene TRBV7-2; D gene ambiguous. CDR1 SGHTA and CDR2 FQGNSA come from the germline V gene. Trimming removed 6 bases from V and 4 bases from J, with 13 bases in between. The CDR3 sequence is 14 residues long.

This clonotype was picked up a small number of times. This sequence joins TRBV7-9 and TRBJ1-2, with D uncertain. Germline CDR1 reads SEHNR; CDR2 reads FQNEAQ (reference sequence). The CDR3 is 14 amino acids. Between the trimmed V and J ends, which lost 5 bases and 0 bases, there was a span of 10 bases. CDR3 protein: CASSTAEANYGYTF. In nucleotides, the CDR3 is TGTGCCAGCAGCACCGCGGAGGCTAACTATGGCTACACCTTC.

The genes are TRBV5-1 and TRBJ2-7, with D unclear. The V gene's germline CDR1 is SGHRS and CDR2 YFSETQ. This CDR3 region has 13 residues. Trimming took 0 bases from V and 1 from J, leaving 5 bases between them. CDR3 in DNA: TGCGCCAGCAGCTTGGACCTATCCTACGAGCAGTACTTC. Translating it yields CASSLDLSYEQYF.

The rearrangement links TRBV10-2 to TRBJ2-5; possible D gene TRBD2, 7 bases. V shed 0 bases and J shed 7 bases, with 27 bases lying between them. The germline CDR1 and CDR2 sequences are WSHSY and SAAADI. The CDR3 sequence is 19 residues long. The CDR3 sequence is CASSESGGGLSAPPRTQYF. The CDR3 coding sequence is TGCGCCAGCAGTGAGTCTGGCGGGGGCCTTTCGGCCCCTCCACGGACCCAGTACTTC.

In nucleotides, the CDR3 is TGTGCCATCAGATCAAGTGGGGGAAGTAGCACAGATACGCAGTATTTT. The encoded protein is CAIRSSGGSSTDTQYF. The gene calls are TRBV10-3 and TRBJ2-3; D tentatively fits TRBD1 or TRBD2 (5 bases each). Germline assignment: CDR1 ENHRY and CDR2 SYGVKD. Trimming took off 6 bases at V and 0 bases at J, with 16 bases between the two ends. The CDR3 is 16 amino acids.

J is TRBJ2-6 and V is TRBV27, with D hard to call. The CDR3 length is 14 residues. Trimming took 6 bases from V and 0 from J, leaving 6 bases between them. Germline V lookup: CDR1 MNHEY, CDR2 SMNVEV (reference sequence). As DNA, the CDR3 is TGTGCCAGCAGACGGATCTCTGGGGCCAACGTCCTGACTTTC. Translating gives CASRRISGANVLTF.

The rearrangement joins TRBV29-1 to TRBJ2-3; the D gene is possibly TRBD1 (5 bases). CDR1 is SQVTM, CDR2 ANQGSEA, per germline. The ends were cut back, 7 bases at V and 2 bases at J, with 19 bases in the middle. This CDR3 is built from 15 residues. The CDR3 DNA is TGCAGCGAGCGAGGCACTCTGGGGCCCACAGATACGCAGTATTTT. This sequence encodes CSERGTLGPTDTQYF.

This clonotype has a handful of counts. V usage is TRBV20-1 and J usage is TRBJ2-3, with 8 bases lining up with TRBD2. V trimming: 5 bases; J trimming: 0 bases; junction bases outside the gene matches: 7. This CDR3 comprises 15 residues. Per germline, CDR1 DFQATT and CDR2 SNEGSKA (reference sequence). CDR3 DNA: TGCAGTGCTGTTAGCGGGGATGGTAGCACAGATACGCAGTATTTT. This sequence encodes CSAVSGDGSTDTQYF.

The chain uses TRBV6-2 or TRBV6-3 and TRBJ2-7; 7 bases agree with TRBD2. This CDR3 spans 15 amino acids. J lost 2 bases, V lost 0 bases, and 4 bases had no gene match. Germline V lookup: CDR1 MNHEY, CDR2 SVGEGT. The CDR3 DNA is TGTGCCAGCAGTTACTCGGCTAGCGGCCCCTACGAGCAGTACTTC. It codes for CASSYSASGPYEQYF.

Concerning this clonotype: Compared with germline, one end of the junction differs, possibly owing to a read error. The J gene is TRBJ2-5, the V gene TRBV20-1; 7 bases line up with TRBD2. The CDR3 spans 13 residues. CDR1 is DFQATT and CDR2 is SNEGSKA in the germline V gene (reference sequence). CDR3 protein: CGAREASRETQYF. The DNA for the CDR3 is TGCGGTGCTCGGGAGGCCTCCCGAGAGACCCAGTACTTC.

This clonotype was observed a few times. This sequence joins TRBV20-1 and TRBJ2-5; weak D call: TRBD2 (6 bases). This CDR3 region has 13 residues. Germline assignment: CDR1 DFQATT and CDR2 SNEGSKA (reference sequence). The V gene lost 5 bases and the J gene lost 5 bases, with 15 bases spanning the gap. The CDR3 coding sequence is TGCAGTGCTCCCCGGAGGGCTGGGGAGACCCAGTACTTC. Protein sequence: CSAPRRAGETQYF.

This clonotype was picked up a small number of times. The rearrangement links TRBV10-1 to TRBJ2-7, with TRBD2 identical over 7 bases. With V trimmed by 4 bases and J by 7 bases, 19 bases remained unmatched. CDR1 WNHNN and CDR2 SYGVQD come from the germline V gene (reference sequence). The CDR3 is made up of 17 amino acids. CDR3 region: CASSGVGREAPCREQYF. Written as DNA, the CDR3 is TGCGCCAGCAGTGGAGTTGGGAGGGAGGCACCTTGTAGAGAGCAGTACTTC.

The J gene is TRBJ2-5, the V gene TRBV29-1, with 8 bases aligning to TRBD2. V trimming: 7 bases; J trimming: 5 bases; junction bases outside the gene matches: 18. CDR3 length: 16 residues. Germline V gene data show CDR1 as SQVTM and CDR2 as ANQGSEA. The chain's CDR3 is CSASTSGTRWIETQYF. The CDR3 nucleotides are TGCAGCGCCTCGACCTCCGGGACTAGGTGGATCGAGACCCAGTACTTC. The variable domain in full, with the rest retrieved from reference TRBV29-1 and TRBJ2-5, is SAVISQKPSRDICQRGTSLTIQCQVDSQVTMMFWYRQQPGQSLTLIATANQGSEATYESGFVIDKFPISRPNLTFSTLTVSNMSPEDSSIYLCSASTSGTRWIETQYFGPGTRLLVL.

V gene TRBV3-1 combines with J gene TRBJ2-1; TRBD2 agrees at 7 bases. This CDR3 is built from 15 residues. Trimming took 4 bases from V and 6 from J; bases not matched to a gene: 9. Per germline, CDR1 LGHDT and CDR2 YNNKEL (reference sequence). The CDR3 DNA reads TGTGCCAGCAGCCCCGGCCCGGGAGGTCTCAATGAGCAGTTCTTC. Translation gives CASSPGPGGLNEQFF.

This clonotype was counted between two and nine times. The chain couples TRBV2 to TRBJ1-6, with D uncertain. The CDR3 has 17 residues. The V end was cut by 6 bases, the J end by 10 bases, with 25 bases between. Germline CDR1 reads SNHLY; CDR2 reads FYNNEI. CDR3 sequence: CASRAYRGIALESPLHF. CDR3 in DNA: TGTGCCAGCAGAGCCTACCGGGGAATCGCGTTAGAGTCACCCCTCCACTTT.

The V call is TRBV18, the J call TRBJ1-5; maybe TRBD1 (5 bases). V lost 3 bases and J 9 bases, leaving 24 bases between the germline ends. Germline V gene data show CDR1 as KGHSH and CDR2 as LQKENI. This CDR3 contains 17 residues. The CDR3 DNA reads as TGTGCCAGCTCACCGCATCATACAGGCGCGGGGGATCCGCCCCAGCATTTT. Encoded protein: CASSPHHTGAGDPPQHF.

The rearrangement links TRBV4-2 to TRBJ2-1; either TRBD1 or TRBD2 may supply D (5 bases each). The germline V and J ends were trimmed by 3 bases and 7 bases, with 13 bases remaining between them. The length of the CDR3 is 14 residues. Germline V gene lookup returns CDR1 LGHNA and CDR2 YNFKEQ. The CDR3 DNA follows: TGTGCCAGCAGCCAGAGGGGATTAGGAAATGAGCAGTTCTTC. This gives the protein CASSQRGLGNEQFF.

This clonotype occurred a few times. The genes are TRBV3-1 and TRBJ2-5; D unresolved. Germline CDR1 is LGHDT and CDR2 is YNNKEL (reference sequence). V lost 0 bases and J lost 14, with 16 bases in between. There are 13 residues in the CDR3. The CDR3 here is CASSQEVGPPIYF. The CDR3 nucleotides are TGTGCCAGCAGCCAAGAGGTCGGACCTCCGATTTACTTC.

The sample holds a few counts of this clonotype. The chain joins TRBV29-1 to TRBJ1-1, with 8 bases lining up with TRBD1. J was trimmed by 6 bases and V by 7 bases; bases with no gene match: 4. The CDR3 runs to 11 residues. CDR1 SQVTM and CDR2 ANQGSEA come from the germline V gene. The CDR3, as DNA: TGCAGCGGTGAGGACAGGGCTGAAGCTTTCTTT. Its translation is CSGEDRAEAFF.

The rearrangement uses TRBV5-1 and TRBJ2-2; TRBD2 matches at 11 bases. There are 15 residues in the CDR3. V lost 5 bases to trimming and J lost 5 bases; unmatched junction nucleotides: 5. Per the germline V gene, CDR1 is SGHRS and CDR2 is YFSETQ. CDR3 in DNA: TGCGCCAGCAGAGAGACTAGCGGGACTACCGGGGAGCTGTTTTTT. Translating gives CASRETSGTTGELFF.